The source of this TCR beta chain is a study of blood T cell repertoires in COVID-19. Study in general: PBMCs, B-cell-depleted T cells, or T cells provided the cDNA or gDNA that made up the material.

The CDR3 consists of 15 residues. J lost 2 bases, V lost 7 bases, and 4 bases had no gene match. Germline lookup yields CDR1 LNHDA and CDR2 SQIVND (reference sequence). Clones were sequenced by immunoSEQ multiplex PCR, and TCRdb holds only the in-frame ones, with some missing. The table includes under 80,000 clones, approximately 84% detected once. The receptor comes from a human donor in a cohort sampled during active COVID-19. This sequence joins TRBV19 and TRBJ1-3; 11 bases line up with TRBD1. Source material: peripheral blood. The CDR3 here is CASTGDRGAGNTIYF. The CDR3 region has the DNA TGTGCCAGTACGGGGGACAGGGGGGCTGGAAACACCATATATTTT.